This TCR beta chain was retrieved from a study of blood T cell repertoires in COVID-19. Study overall: Sites across the United States, Italy and Spain contributed samples from acute and convalescent COVID-19. The analysed material was cDNA or gDNA that came from T cells, B-cell-depleted T cells, or PBMCs.

As handled by the study authors: From reference gene primer amplification, estimates of nucleated cell counts were derived. Some clones are missing from TCRdb's copy, which holds only in-frame ones; the method was immunoSEQ multiplex PCR. The V and J calls and the clone size are those of that table, but D and trimming were determined from the DNA. The data contain over 110,000 clones, 70% to 90% of them singletons. After removal of 2 bases from V and 5 bases from J, the junction contained 9 bases not matched to a gene. There are 17 residues in the CDR3. Per the germline V gene, CDR1 is KGHDR and CDR2 is SFDVKD.

The material sequenced was peripheral blood. This sequence was found in a human donor in a cohort sampled during active COVID-19. The chain recombines TRBV24-1 with TRBJ2-2; 8 nucleotides align to TRBD1. The CDR3 loop is CATSDSTGTGITGELFF. In DNA form, the CDR3 reads TGTGCCACCAGTGATTCGACCGGGACAGGCATTACCGGGGAGCTGTTTTTT.